The rows below give T cell receptor beta chains drawn from one sample of a study of blood T cell repertoires in COVID-19. TCRdb's copy holds only in-frame clones and misses some; the assay was immunoSEQ multiplex PCR. The repertoire consists of roughly 100,000 clones, with 84% occurring once and the leading ten covering over 10%. The sequenced sample was peripheral blood. The source is a human donor in a cohort sampled during active or convalescent COVID-19. CDR3s include the opening cysteine and the closing phenylalanine or tryptophan. D genes are given only for firm matches. Rows give clone size only sometimes, using once, few, many, or a class for an expanded clone.

D gene: TRBD1
J gene: TRBJ2-6
clone size: -
V gene: TRBV11-3
CDR3 protein: CASSPPRGRTGANVLTF
CDR3 DNA: TGTGCCAGCAGCCCGCCGAGGGGGCGAACTGGGGCCAACGTCCTGACTTTC

D gene: -
J gene: TRBJ2-7
clone size: few
V gene: TRBV9
CDR3 protein: CASSVGFDSSYEQYF
CDR3 DNA: TGTGCCAGCAGCGTAGGTTTCGACAGCTCCTACGAGCAGTACTTC

D gene: -
J gene: TRBJ1-1
clone size: few
V gene: TRBV4-1
CDR3 protein: CASSQDIGQGGTEAFF
CDR3 DNA: TGCGCCAGCAGCCAAGATATTGGGCAGGGAGGGACTGAAGCTTTCTTT

D gene: TRBD1
J gene: TRBJ1-2
clone size: -
V gene: TRBV3-1/TRBV3-2
CDR3 protein: CASSQRTGPGGYTF
CDR3 DNA: TGTGCCAGCAGCCAACGGACAGGCCCTGGGGGCTACACCTTC

D gene: -
J gene: TRBJ2-3
clone size: -
V gene: TRBV7-3
CDR3 protein: CASSLTHREQDTQYF
CDR3 DNA: TGTGCCAGCAGCTTAACGCACAGGGAGCAGGATACGCAGTATTTT

D gene: -
J gene: TRBJ2-5
clone size: -
V gene: TRBV9
CDR3 protein: CASSVAGSETQYF
CDR3 DNA: TGTGCCAGCAGCGTAGCAGGGTCTGAGACCCAGTACTTC

D gene: -
J gene: TRBJ1-5
clone size: -
V gene: TRBV19
CDR3 protein: CASRPGNRNQPQHF
CDR3 DNA: TGTGCCAGTAGGCCAGGGAATCGGAATCAGCCCCAGCATTTT

D gene: TRBD1
J gene: TRBJ1-2
clone size: -
V gene: TRBV24-1
CDR3 protein: CATSDLGTGDGGYTF
CDR3 DNA: TGTGCCACCAGTGATTTGGGGACAGGGGACGGAGGCTACACCTTC

D gene: TRBD1
J gene: TRBJ2-2
clone size: -
V gene: TRBV5-4
CDR3 protein: CASSLTGAGELFF
CDR3 DNA: TGTGCCAGCAGCTTAACAGGGGCCGGGGAGCTGTTTTTT

D gene: -
J gene: TRBJ1-4
clone size: -
V gene: TRBV21-1
CDR3 protein: CASSRQLQGAREKLFF
CDR3 DNA: TGTGCCAGCAGCCGCCAATTACAGGGGGCACGAGAAAAACTGTTTTTT

D gene: TRBD1
J gene: TRBJ1-1
clone size: -
V gene: TRBV5-6
CDR3 protein: CASSWGQGSRGTEAFF
CDR3 DNA: TGTGCCAGCAGCTGGGGACAGGGGAGTAGGGGCACTGAAGCTTTCTTT

D gene: -
J gene: TRBJ2-5
clone size: -
V gene: TRBV2
CDR3 protein: CASKVGGAYQETQYF
CDR3 DNA: TGTGCCAGCAAGGTCGGCGGGGCCTACCAAGAGACCCAGTACTTC

D gene: -
J gene: TRBJ2-7
clone size: -
V gene: TRBV10-3
CDR3 protein: CAISDIDPGGSYEQYF
CDR3 DNA: TGTGCCATCAGTGACATTGACCCCGGAGGGTCCTACGAGCAGTACTTC

D gene: -
J gene: TRBJ1-1
clone size: -
V gene: TRBV27
CDR3 protein: CASSPPRAGEAFF
CDR3 DNA: TGTGCCAGCAGTCCCCCTCGGGCGGGTGAAGCTTTCTTT

D gene: -
J gene: TRBJ1-1
clone size: -
V gene: TRBV25-1
CDR3 protein: CASSPRVGAEAFF
CDR3 DNA: TGTGCCAGCAGTCCCCGGGTGGGGGCGGAAGCTTTCTTT

D gene: -
J gene: TRBJ2-7
clone size: -
V gene: TRBV28
CDR3 protein: CASSLYREITYEQYF
CDR3 DNA: TGTGCCAGCAGTTTGTACAGGGAAATTACCTACGAGCAGTACTTC

D gene: -
J gene: TRBJ2-1
clone size: -
V gene: TRBV12-3/TRBV12-4
CDR3 protein: CASSFAGDKQFF
CDR3 DNA: TGTGCCAGCAGTTTCGCCGGGGACAAGCAGTTCTTC

D gene: -
J gene: TRBJ2-3
clone size: once
V gene: TRBV7-2
CDR3 protein: CASSNGTSRPDTQYF
CDR3 DNA: TGTGCCAGCAGCAACGGCACTAGCAGGCCAGATACGCAGTATTTT

D gene: -
J gene: TRBJ2-7
clone size: -
V gene: TRBV2
CDR3 protein: CASNQEGEQYF
CDR3 DNA: TGTGCCAGCAACCAAGAGGGCGAGCAGTACTTC

D gene: -
J gene: TRBJ1-1
clone size: few
V gene: TRBV6-5
CDR3 protein: CASSISGDSRRAFF
CDR3 DNA: TGTGCCAGCAGTATATCGGGAGACAGCCGGCGAGCTTTCTTT

D gene: -
J gene: TRBJ1-4
clone size: -
V gene: TRBV11-2
CDR3 protein: CASSLGGSGEKLFF
CDR3 DNA: TGTGCCAGCAGCTTAGGAGGGAGTGGTGAAAAACTGTTTTTT

D gene: TRBD1
J gene: TRBJ1-1
clone size: -
V gene: TRBV25-1
CDR3 protein: CASSGPWTGRRQNTEAFF
CDR3 DNA: TGTGCCAGCAGTGGGCCTTGGACAGGGAGGAGACAGAACACTGAAGCTTTCTTT

D gene: TRBD1
J gene: TRBJ1-5
clone size: -
V gene: TRBV19
CDR3 protein: CASSTPQGNSNQPQHF
CDR3 DNA: TGTGCCAGTAGTACACCACAGGGGAATAGCAATCAGCCCCAGCATTTT

D gene: -
J gene: TRBJ1-1
clone size: -
V gene: TRBV21-1
CDR3 protein: CASLPGQGWTEAFF
CDR3 DNA: TGTGCCAGCCTACCCGGACAGGGATGGACTGAAGCTTTCTTT

D gene: TRBD1
J gene: TRBJ1-2
clone size: -
V gene: TRBV24-1
CDR3 protein: CATSGTGPGYTF
CDR3 DNA: TGTGCCACCAGTGGGACAGGCCCTGGCTACACCTTC

D gene: -
J gene: TRBJ1-2
clone size: -
V gene: TRBV7-8
CDR3 protein: CASSLGRRGVYGYTF
CDR3 DNA: TGTGCCAGCAGCTTGGGACGTCGGGGGGTCTATGGCTACACCTTC

D gene: -
J gene: TRBJ2-1
clone size: -
V gene: TRBV4-1
CDR3 protein: CASSQGGDWGNEQFF
CDR3 DNA: TGCGCCAGCAGCCAAGGGGGGGATTGGGGCAATGAGCAGTTCTTC

D gene: -
J gene: TRBJ2-5
clone size: -
V gene: TRBV5-1
CDR3 protein: CASSFAGDETQYF
CDR3 DNA: TGCGCCAGCAGCTTTGCAGGGGACGAGACCCAGTACTTC

D gene: -
J gene: TRBJ2-2
clone size: few
V gene: TRBV4-2
CDR3 protein: CASSQAPTGGHTGELFF
CDR3 DNA: TGTGCCAGCAGCCAAGCACCAACGGGGGGCCACACCGGGGAGCTGTTTTTT